This T cell receptor beta chain was identified in a study of blood T cell repertoires in COVID-19. Background on the study: Whether acute or convalescent, the COVID-19 samples came from the United States, Italy and Spain. The analysed material was cDNA or gDNA that came from T cells, B-cell-depleted T cells, or PBMCs.

Here immunoSEQ multiplex PCR was the method, and the copy in TCRdb shows in-frame clones only, minus some. Among around 78,000 clones listed, about nine tenths were seen once. This CDR3 has 14 amino acids. Germline V gives CDR1 MNHEY, CDR2 SVGAGI. The junction had 4 bases not matched to a gene; V was cut back by 6 bases and J by 4 bases. The chain links TRBV6-5 to TRBJ1-1; 11 bases line up with TRBD1. This TCR came from a human donor in a cohort sampled during active COVID-19. Sequenced input: peripheral blood. CDR3 nucleotides: TGTGCCAGCAGGCGGACAGGGGGCCGCACTGAAGCTTTCTTT. Translated, it gives CASRRTGGRTEAFF.